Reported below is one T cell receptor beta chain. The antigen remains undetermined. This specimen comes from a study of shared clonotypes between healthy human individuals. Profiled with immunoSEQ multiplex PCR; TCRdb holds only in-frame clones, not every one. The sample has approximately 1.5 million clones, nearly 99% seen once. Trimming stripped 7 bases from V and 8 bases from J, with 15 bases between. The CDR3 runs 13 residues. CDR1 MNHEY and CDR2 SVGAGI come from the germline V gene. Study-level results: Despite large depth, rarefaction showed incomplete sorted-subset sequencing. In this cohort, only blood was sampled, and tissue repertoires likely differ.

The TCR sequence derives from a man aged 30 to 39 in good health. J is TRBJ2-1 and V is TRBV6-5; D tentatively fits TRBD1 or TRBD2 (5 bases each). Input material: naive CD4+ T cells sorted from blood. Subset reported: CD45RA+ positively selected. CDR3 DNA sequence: TGTGCCAGCAAAACGGGGCGCTTCGATGAGCAGTTCTTC. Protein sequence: CASKTGRFDEQFF.